A selection of T cell receptor beta chains follows, all from one sample in a study of cytotoxic CD8 clonotypes in ibrutinib-treated CLL. The assay was immunoSEQ multiplex PCR, and TCRdb's table has in-frame clones only and misses some. Here the sample spans about 310,000 clones, around four fifths being singletons. The starting material was PBMCs, obtained before ibrutinib treatment. All receptors come from a human donor with chronic lymphocytic leukemia. The CDR3 runs from the conserved cysteine through the conserved F or W. A D gene is named only where the DNA matches it firmly. The size of a clone is reported for some rows only, either as once, few or many, or as a class for expanded clones.

v_call	clone_size	d_call	j_call	cdr3_nt	cdr3_aa
TRBV18	.	.	TRBJ2-2	TGTGCCAGCTCACCTGACAGAAACACCGGGGAGCTGTTTTTT	CASSPDRNTGELFF
TRBV27	.	TRBD2	TRBJ2-7	TGTGCCAGCAGTTTATCGGAAGCGGGACTAGCGGCCTACGAGCAGTACTTC	CASSLSEAGLAAYEQYF
TRBV10-3	.	.	TRBJ2-7	TGTGCCATCAGTGAATCACAGGAGCCTCCCTACGAGCAGTACTTC	CAISESQEPPYEQYF
TRBV18	.	TRBD2	TRBJ2-3	TGTGCCAGCTCACCCCAGCGGGAGTACACAGATACGCAGTATTTT	CASSPQREYTDTQYF
TRBV2	.	.	TRBJ1-1	TGTGCCAGCAGTGGGGGGGACTGGAAGAAGAACACTGAAGCTTTCTTT	CASSGGDWKKNTEAFF
TRBV7-3	few	TRBD2	TRBJ2-5	TGTGCCAGCAGCTACGGGACTAGCGACCAAGAGACCCAGTACTTC	CASSYGTSDQETQYF
TRBV7-9	.	TRBD1	TRBJ2-3	TGTGCCAGCAGCTTGAGGGACAGGGCCTCCACAGATACGCAGTATTTT	CASSLRDRASTDTQYF
TRBV5-4	few	TRBD1	TRBJ2-3	TGTGCCAGCAGCTCCAGGGGCGGACTGGGGGACAGAGATACGCAGTATTTT	CASSSRGGLGDRDTQYF
TRBV4-3	.	.	TRBJ1-1	TGCGCCAGCAGCCAATCAGCCAGGGAAACTGAAGCTTTCTTT	CASSQSARETEAFF
TRBV29-1	.	.	TRBJ2-1	TGCAGCGTTCGGCAGGGGTTATACAATGAGCAGTTCTTC	CSVRQGLYNEQFF
TRBV30	.	.	TRBJ2-7	TGTGCCTGCGGGGGAACGGAGCAGTACTTC	CACGGTEQYF
TRBV28	.	TRBD1	TRBJ1-4	TGTGCCAGCAGACTGGACAGGGGGTACGCAACTAATGAAAAACTGTTTTTT	CASRLDRGYATNEKLFF
TRBV2	.	.	TRBJ2-3	TGTGCCAGCAACGGGCAGGGGCCGGACCCTCAGTGGGATACGCAGTATTTT	CASNGQGPDPQWDTQYF
TRBV28	.	.	TRBJ2-7	TGTGCCAGCACTGGTACGGTATCTAAGCAGTACTTC	CASTGTVSKQYF
TRBV4-3	.	.	TRBJ1-4	TGCGCCAGCAGCCAACTAGTGGGCGCTAATGAAAAACTGTTTTTT	CASSQLVGANEKLFF
TRBV19	few	.	TRBJ1-2	TGTGCCGCGGGGCGGTTAAACTATGGCTACACCTTC	CAAGRLNYGYTF
TRBV4-2	.	.	TRBJ2-3	TGTGCCAGCAGCCAAGGTCCAGATACGCAGTATTTT	CASSQGPDTQYF
TRBV4-3	.	.	TRBJ1-5	TGCGCCAGCAGCCAAGATCTCTTCCCACAGCCCAATCAGCCCCAGCATTTT	CASSQDLFPQPNQPQHF
TRBV7-9	.	.	TRBJ2-7	TGTGCCAGCAGCTTAGGCGGGACGCGAAACGAGCAGTACTTC	CASSLGGTRNEQYF
TRBV28	.	.	TRBJ2-1	TGTGCCAGCAGTTGGGACGCAGACAATGAGCAGTTCTTC	CASSWDADNEQFF
TRBV7-2	.	.	TRBJ2-2	TGTGCCAGCAGCTTAAGTCCTAGCGATGAGGGGCACACCGGGGAGCTGTTTTTT	CASSLSPSDEGHTGELFF
TRBV7-6	once	.	TRBJ2-5	TGTGCCAGCAGCTCAAAACTAGGGGGGGTGGCCCAGTACTTC	CASSSKLGGVAQYF
TRBV5-6	.	.	TRBJ1-1	TGTGCCAGCAGCCGAATGTTCGACACGGAAAACACTGAAGCTTTCTTT	CASSRMFDTENTEAFF
TRBV18	.	.	TRBJ1-3	TGTGCCAGCTCACCTCCCTCGACCAGGGACAACACCATATATTTT	CASSPPSTRDNTIYF
TRBV25-1	.	.	TRBJ2-1	TGTGCCAGCAGTGAAGTTGCGGGATTCGGTGAGCAGTTCTTC	CASSEVAGFGEQFF
TRBV27	.	.	TRBJ2-7	TGTGCCAGCAGTTTTGCTAGCTCACGGTCCTACGAGCAGTACTTC	CASSFASSRSYEQYF